The 11 T cell receptor beta chains below all came from one sample that was sequenced in a study of cytomegalovirus exposure and HLA in healthy donors (dated by TCRdb to about 2017). Preparation of the library involved the immunoSEQ multiplex PCR assay. A mixture of 60 forward primers for TCR Vbeta segments and 13 reverse primers for TCR Jbeta segments was used in the multiplex PCR. TCRdb's version of the immuneACCESS table is confined to in-frame rearrangements and falls short of the full clone set. An unresolved V gene accounts for under half of the shortfall where checked; the remainder is of unknown origin. This sample has about 190,000 clones in its table, and approximately 78% of those were observed once. Clones ranked in the top ten supply 14% of the sample. The sequenced sample was PBMCs. The receptors derive from a woman in her 30s in good health and CMV-seropositive.

J is TRBJ2-1 and V is TRBV7-3; weak D call: TRBD2 (6 bases). The CDR3 length is 14 residues. Trimming left V 2 bases short and J 12 bases short, with 17 bases between. From germline, CDR1 is SGHTA and CDR2 FQGTGA. The CDR3 region is CASSLGDRRGTQFF. CDR3 sequence (DNA): TGTGCCAGCAGCTTAGGGGATCGGCGGGGCACGCAGTTCTTC.

J is TRBJ2-1 and V is TRBV11-2, with D perhaps TRBD2 (5 bases). Germline loops: CDR1 SGHAT, CDR2 FQNNGV. There are 14 residues in the CDR3. V gave up 1 base and J gave up 3 bases, with 7 bases separating them. DNA of the CDR3: TGTGCCAGCAGCTTAGCGGGAATCTACAATGAGCAGTTCTTC. Translating it yields CASSLAGIYNEQFF.

The V gene is TRBV6-5, the J gene TRBJ2-5; 10 bases are a match to TRBD2. TRBJ2-7 explains the end of the DNA better; the J call may be wrong. Per germline, CDR1 MNHEY and CDR2 SVGAGI. This CDR3 spans 15 amino acids. CDR3 in amino acids: CASSYRSGGAYEQYF. CDR3 nucleotides: TGTGCCAGCAGTTACCGAAGCGGGGGGGCCTACGAGCAGTACTTC.

The chain has TRBV11-2 and TRBJ2-7, with a tentative D call TRBD1 (6 bases). CDR1 is SGHAT, CDR2 FQNNGV, per germline. V shed 4 bases and J shed 1 base, with 11 bases lying between them. CDR3 length: 14 residues. The CDR3 bases are TGTGCCAGCAGCTCCGACAGGAGTTCCTACGAGCAGTACTTC. It encodes CASSSDRSSYEQYF.

The genes are TRBV9 and TRBJ2-7; 8 nucleotides match TRBD2. The V segment lost 0 bases and the J segment 2 bases; nucleotides outside the gene matches: 10. CDR3 size: 17 residues. The V gene's germline CDR1 is SGDLS and CDR2 YYNGEE. The CDR3 sequence is CASSVGGLGGGPYEQYF. The DNA of the CDR3 is TGTGCCAGCAGCGTAGGGGGACTGGGCGGGGGGCCCTACGAGCAGTACTTC.

The chain carries TRBV6-5 and TRBJ2-7; 8 positions match TRBD1. Per the germline V gene, CDR1 is MNHEY and CDR2 is SVGAGI. V gave up 5 bases and J gave up 0 bases; unmatched junction bases: 6. This CDR3 spans 15 amino acids. The CDR3 protein is CASSAGGAGSYEQYF. Written as DNA, the CDR3 is TGTGCCAGCAGTGCAGGGGGCGCGGGCTCCTACGAGCAGTACTTC.

The chain links TRBV7-3 to TRBJ2-1; D is perhaps TRBD2 (6 bases). Germline V gene lookup returns CDR1 SGHTA and CDR2 FQGTGA. This CDR3 comprises 15 residues. V lost 1 base, J lost 1 base, and 8 bases lay in between. The CDR3 protein is CASSLIAASYNEQFF. DNA of the CDR3: TGTGCCAGCAGCTTAATAGCGGCGTCCTACAATGAGCAGTTCTTC.

The V and J genes are TRBV4-2 and TRBJ2-1; D is perhaps TRBD1 (6 bases). The CDR3 sequence is 19 residues long. Trimming shortened V by 0 bases and J by 8 bases, and 26 bases separated the two germline ends. Germline V lookup: CDR1 LGHNA, CDR2 YNFKEQ. CDR3 nucleotide sequence: TGTGCCAGCAGCCAAGATCGGCAGGGGCCGCCAGTGGGGGCCCATGAGCAGTTCTTC. Its protein is CASSQDRQGPPVGAHEQFF.

The chain links TRBV6-1 to TRBJ1-1; D is ambiguous. Trimming took off 3 bases at V and 0 bases at J, with 5 bases between the two ends. The CDR3 is made up of 13 amino acids. Germline V gene data show CDR1 as MNHNS and CDR2 as SASEGT. The CDR3: CASSDLVNTEAFF. CDR3 coding DNA: TGTGCCAGCAGTGATTTAGTGAACACTGAAGCTTTCTTT.

The chain joins TRBV28 to TRBJ2-1, with 7 bases lining up with TRBD2. From germline, CDR1 is MDHEN and CDR2 SYDVKM. CDR3 length: 13 amino acids. V dropped 6 bases and J dropped 7; count of bases not matched to a gene: 6. This chain's CDR3 is CASRSIGRNEQFF. The CDR3, as DNA: TGTGCCAGCAGATCAATCGGGAGGAATGAGCAGTTCTTC.

This sequence joins TRBV18 and TRBJ2-3, with no clear D. Germline CDR1 reads KGHSH; CDR2 reads LQKENI. Trimming shortened V by 2 bases and J by 0 bases, and 15 bases separated the two germline ends. The CDR3 has 17 amino acids. The CDR3 DNA is TGTGCCAGCTCACCAAAGGCCGTGGGCGCTAGCACAGATACGCAGTATTTT. It encodes CASSPKAVGASTDTQYF.